Listed here are 25 T cell receptor beta chains from one sample, sequenced in a study of Ad26.COV2.S vaccination and SARS-CoV-2 variants. The treatment denotes: about 20 received Ad26.COV2.S at low or high dose, single or two shots; about 5 received placebo; per-sample allocation not given. At day 63 after the first vaccine or placebo injection, samples were drawn. Method: immunoSEQ multiplex PCR; TCRdb's copy keeps in-frame clones and lacks some. The sample consists of around 450,000 clones, approximately 92% of them appearing once. Material: peripheral blood, obtained in a trial of Ad26.COV2.S vaccine versus placebo. All receptors derive from a person between 18 and 65 years old who received the Ad26.COV2.S COVID-19 vaccine or a placebo.

The genes are TRBV10-3 and TRBJ2-3; D gene uncertain. The CDR3 runs to 16 residues. Trimming left V 2 bases short and J 0 bases short, with 12 bases between. Germline values: CDR1 ENHRY, CDR2 SYGVKD. The CDR3 DNA reads TGTGCCATCAGTGAGACGCGGACCCCTAGCACAGATACGCAGTATTTT. Its protein is CAISETRTPSTDTQYF.

The chain combines TRBV9 with TRBJ2-2, with D unclear. From germline, CDR1 is SGDLS and CDR2 YYNGEE. The CDR3 sequence is 12 residues long. Trimming took 0 bases from V and 7 from J, leaving 4 bases between them. The CDR3 protein is CASSVEIGELFF. The CDR3 nucleotides read TGTGCCAGCAGCGTAGAAATCGGGGAGCTGTTTTTT.

This clone was counted a single time. The chain uses TRBV18 and TRBJ1-2; D uncertain. V gave up 1 base and J gave up 0 bases, with 12 bases separating them. The CDR3 is made up of 16 amino acids. Germline V lookup: CDR1 KGHSH, CDR2 LQKENI. The CDR3 sequence: CASSPLENSANYGYTF. The CDR3, as DNA: TGTGCCAGCTCACCACTTGAAAACTCAGCTAACTATGGCTACACCTTC.

This clone was found many times. The gene calls are TRBV4-3 and TRBJ2-7; the match to TRBD2 covers 11 bases. The CDR3 consists of 16 residues. Unmatched junction bases numbered 1, after V lost 0 bases and J lost 0 bases. CDR1 is LGHNA and CDR2 is YSLEER in the germline V gene. The CDR3 reads CASSQDLAGGSYEQYF. The CDR3 DNA reads TGCGCCAGCAGCCAAGATCTAGCGGGAGGCTCCTACGAGCAGTACTTC.

The genes are TRBV10-3 and TRBJ2-3, with TRBD2 matching 9 bases. The junction had 4 bases not matched to a gene; V was cut back by 10 bases and J by 2 bases. CDR3 length equals 13 residues. Germline CDR1 reads ENHRY; CDR2 reads SYGVKD. CDR3 DNA sequence: TGTGCCAGCCGACTAGCGGACACAGATACGCAGTATTTT. It encodes CASRLADTDTQYF.

The chain has TRBV7-9 and TRBJ1-6; D ambiguous. This CDR3 is 14 amino acids long. V lost 2 bases and J lost 9, with 11 bases in between. Per germline, CDR1 SEHNR and CDR2 FQNEAQ (reference sequence). The CDR3 here is CASSLTPSPSPLHF. The CDR3 bases are TGTGCCAGCAGCTTAACGCCGTCACCTTCACCCCTCCACTTT.

J is TRBJ2-5 and V is TRBV30; D is uncertain. V was shortened by 4 bases and J by 3 bases, with 12 bases between the two germline ends. Germline V CDR1 and CDR2: GTSNPN, SVGIG (reference sequence). The CDR3 spans 13 residues. DNA of the CDR3: TGTGCCTGGACCCAACCCCCCGAAGAGACCCAGTACTTC. Translation gives CAWTQPPEETQYF.

CDR3 DNA: TGTGCCAGCAATACAGGGTGGGCGTCCTACGAGCAGTACTTC. Protein product: CASNTGWASYEQYF. V is TRBV28 and J is TRBJ2-7; a weak D match, TRBD1 (6 bases). This CDR3 region has 14 residues. V lost 7 bases and J 1 base, leaving 14 bases between the germline ends. Germline values: CDR1 MDHEN, CDR2 SYDVKM. The full variable domain, in which reference TRBV28 and TRBJ2-7 provide the parts outside the CDR3, is DVKVTQSSRYLVKRTGEKVFLECVQDMDHENMFWYRQDPGLGLRLIYFSYDVKMKEKGDIPEGYSVSREKKERFSLILESASTNQTSMYLCASNTGWASYEQYFGPGTRLTVT.

The genes are TRBV6-1 and TRBJ1-1, with 8 bases fitting TRBD1. The CDR3 sequence is 17 residues long. CDR1 MNHNS and CDR2 SASEGT come from the germline V gene. Trimming took 2 bases from V and 4 from J; bases not matched to a gene: 12. CDR3 sequence: CASSERGWTGRSTEAFF. Written as DNA, the CDR3 is TGTGCCAGCAGTGAAAGGGGGTGGACAGGGAGGTCCACTGAAGCTTTCTTT.

This sequence joins TRBV10-1 and TRBJ2-6; weak D call: TRBD2 (5 bases). Trimming took off 8 bases at V and 0 bases at J, with 17 bases between the two ends. This CDR3 contains 17 residues. Germline CDR1 and CDR2: WNHNN and SYGVQD (reference sequence). CDR3 nucleotide sequence: TGCGCCAGCGGGGAGACACGTACGAGCTCTGGGGCCAACGTCCTGACTTTC. Its protein is CASGETRTSSGANVLTF.

The chain is built from TRBV6-5 and TRBJ2-7; D might be TRBD2 (6 bases). Trimming removed 0 bases at V and 3 bases at J, with 12 bases between. The V gene's germline CDR1 is MNHEY and CDR2 SVGAGI. The CDR3 loop spans 15 amino acids. CDR3 in DNA: TGTGCCAGCAGTTACTCGAGGGACTCGTACTACGAGCAGTACTTC. It translates to CASSYSRDSYYEQYF.

This sequence joins TRBV14 and TRBJ1-1; maybe TRBD1 (6 bases). CDR3 size: 16 residues. The ends were cut back, 3 bases at V and 1 base at J, with 15 bases in the middle. Germline CDR1 reads SGHDN; CDR2 reads FVKESK. The CDR3 is CASSHSYGQQNTEAFF. DNA for the CDR3: TGTGCCAGCAGCCATTCGTACGGACAGCAGAACACTGAAGCTTTCTTT. Complete variable domain (other parts from reference TRBV14 and TRBJ1-1): EAGVTQFPSHSVIEKGQTVTLRCDPISGHDNLYWYRRVMGKEIKFLLHFVKESKQDESGMPNNRFLAERTGGTYSTLKVQPAELEDSGVYFCASSHSYGQQNTEAFFGQGTRLTVV.

V is TRBV14 and J is TRBJ2-7; maybe TRBD1 (6 bases). Germline V gene sequence: CDR1 SGHDN, CDR2 FVKESK. The CDR3 length is 12 residues. Trimming took 1 base from V and 6 from J, leaving 7 bases between them. CDR3 protein: CASSQAGVEQYF. CDR3 coding DNA: TGTGCCAGCAGCCAAGCAGGGGTCGAGCAGTACTTC.

This chain joins TRBV3-1 (or the pseudogene TRBV3-2) and TRBJ2-7; TRBD2 aligns across 13 bases. The V and J ends lost 11 bases and 1 base, in that order; junction bases with no gene match: 11. The CDR3 consists of 16 residues. The germline gives CDR1 LGHDT, CDR2 YNNKEL (reference sequence). The DNA of the CDR3 is TGTGCCGGACCGGGACTAGCGGGAACGGCGTCCTACGAGCAGTACTTC. Amino acids: CAGPGLAGTASYEQYF.

This clone came up a few times. V gene TRBV7-2 combines with J gene TRBJ1-3, with D unclear. Trimming left V 1 base short and J 3 bases short, with 4 bases between. CDR3 size: 13 residues. Germline loops: CDR1 SGHTA, CDR2 FQGNSA. The CDR3 DNA sequence: TGTGCCAGCAGCTTAGTGGGTGGAAACACCATATATTTT. Protein: CASSLVGGNTIYF.

This chain links TRBV13 with TRBJ2-1; D is unclear. V was cut by 5 bases and J by 1 base, with 12 bases left in between. Looked up from germline, CDR1 is PRHDT and CDR2 is FYEKMQ (reference sequence). This CDR3 has 15 residues. The CDR3 here is CASSVFWGSYNEQFF. The CDR3 DNA reads as TGTGCCAGCAGCGTCTTTTGGGGTTCCTACAATGAGCAGTTCTTC.

This clone was counted a few times. This chain links TRBV5-1 with TRBJ2-7; D is perhaps TRBD1 (7 bases). This CDR3 comprises 16 residues. Looked up from germline, CDR1 is SGHRS and CDR2 is YFSETQ. The V end was cut by 1 base, the J end by 1 base, with 15 bases between. In DNA, the CDR3 is TGCGCCAGCAGCTTGTTAGGAGGGGGCCTTTCCTACGAGCAGTACTTC. Its translation: CASSLLGGGLSYEQYF. Full variable domain (rest looked up from reference TRBV5-1 and TRBJ2-7): KAGVTQTPRYLIKTRGQQVTLSCSPISGHRSVSWYQQTPGQGLQFLFEYFSETQRNKGNFPGRFSGRQFSNSRSEMNVSTLELGDSALYLCASSLLGGGLSYEQYFGPGTRLTVT.

V usage is TRBV2 and J usage is TRBJ2-7; 8 nucleotides agree with TRBD2. CDR3 length equals 14 residues. After removal of 6 bases from V and 3 bases from J, the junction contained 7 bases not matched to a gene. Germline values: CDR1 SNHLY, CDR2 FYNNEI. The CDR3 region is CASRATSVIYEQYF. Written as DNA, the CDR3 is TGTGCCAGCAGAGCGACTAGCGTGATCTACGAGCAGTACTTC.

This chain links TRBV10-2 with TRBJ1-6; perhaps TRBD1 as D (6 bases). V was shortened by 1 base and J by 9 bases, with 10 bases between the two germline ends. Per the germline V gene, CDR1 is WSHSY and CDR2 is SAAADI. This CDR3 contains 14 residues. Written as DNA, the CDR3 is TGCGCCAGCAGTGAGTTAGGGGGTAGTTCACCCCTCCACTTT. Translated: CASSELGGSSPLHF.

The chain combines TRBV21-1 with TRBJ2-7; the listed D gene, TRBD2, was not tested against the DNA. TRBV21-1 is flagged as a pseudogene. CDR3 length: 17 residues. The CDR3 region is CASSKKGATRSSYEQYF. The CDR3 bases are TGTGCCAGCAGCAAAAAAGGGGCGACTAGGAGCTCCTACGAGCAGTACTTC.

V and J are TRBV19 and TRBJ2-7; 7 bases map to TRBD1. Germline V gives CDR1 LNHDA, CDR2 SQIVND (reference sequence). The CDR3 covers 14 residues. V trimming: 4 bases; J trimming: 4 bases; junction bases outside the gene matches: 7. The CDR3 is CASSRGQLSYEQYF. The CDR3 bases are TGTGCCAGTAGTAGGGGACAGCTCTCATACGAGCAGTACTTC.

CDR3 sequence reads: CASSEGGIMNEQFF. The CDR3 DNA reads as TGTGCCAGCAGTGAAGGCGGGATTATGAATGAGCAGTTCTTC. This chain joins TRBV25-1 and TRBJ2-1; D is possibly TRBD2 (6 bases). CDR3 length: 14 residues. Germline V CDR1 and CDR2: MGHDK, SYGVNS. Between the trimmed V and J ends, which lost 2 bases and 7 bases, there was a span of 12 bases.

The gene calls are TRBV29-1 and TRBJ1-1, with D unresolved. Germline-derived CDR1 and CDR2 are SQVTM and ANQGSEA. The CDR3 spans 12 residues. V lost 4 bases to trimming and J lost 1 base, with 7 bases between them. CDR3 nucleotides: TGCAGCGTTGTGAAAGAGAACACTGAAGCTTTCTTT. Translated: CSVVKENTEAFF.

The rearrangement joins TRBV3-1 (or the pseudogene TRBV3-2) to TRBJ2-7; a weak D match, TRBD1 (6 bases). This CDR3 spans 15 amino acids. Germline V gives CDR1 LGHDT, CDR2 YNNKEL (reference sequence). Trimming took 2 bases from V and 1 from J, leaving 12 bases between them. The CDR3 nucleotides read TGTGCCAGCAGCCAAACCCCGACAGGTTCCTACGAGCAGTACTTC. As protein: CASSQTPTGSYEQYF.

The V and J genes are TRBV7-8 and TRBJ1-5, with D tentatively TRBD1 (6 bases). Trimming stripped 1 base from V and 4 bases from J, with 14 bases between. The germline V gene has CDR1 SGHVS and CDR2 FQNEAQ. The CDR3 is 16 amino acids. The CDR3 region has the DNA TGTGCCAGCAGCTTAGGCCGGACAGTTTCTAATCAGCCCCAGCATTTT. Its translation: CASSLGRTVSNQPQHF.